This T cell receptor beta chain was sequenced during a study of CD8+ T cells in alopecia areata. The germline V gene encodes CDR1 SSHAT and CDR2 FNYEAQ (reference sequence). This CDR3 region has 14 residues. TCR sequencing used cDNA made by reverse transcription of extracted RNA. Sequencing used immunoSEQ multiplex PCR; TCRdb keeps in-frame clones, though not all of them. Here the sample spans fewer than 110,000 clones, approximately 60% being singletons. This clone has a handful of counts. Relative to the germline gene, one junction end is altered; a read error may explain this. The chain combines TRBV7-7 with TRBJ2-5, with 7 bases fitting TRBD1. The receptor comes from a human donor in good health. The specimen was CD4+ T cells sorted from blood. The CDR3 protein is CASSARTGLETQYF. The DNA for the CDR3 is TGTGCTAGCAGCGCAAGGACAGGATTAGAGACCCAGTACTTC.